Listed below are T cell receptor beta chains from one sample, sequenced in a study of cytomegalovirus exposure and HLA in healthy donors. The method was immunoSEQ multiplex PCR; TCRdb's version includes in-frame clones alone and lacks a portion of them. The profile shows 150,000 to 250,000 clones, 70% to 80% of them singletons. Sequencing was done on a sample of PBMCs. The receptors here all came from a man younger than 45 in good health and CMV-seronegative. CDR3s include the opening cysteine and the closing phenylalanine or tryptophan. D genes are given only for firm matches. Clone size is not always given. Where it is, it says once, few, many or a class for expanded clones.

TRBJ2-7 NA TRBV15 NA TGTGCCACCAGCCCAGGGGGGAACTCCTACGAGCAGTACTTC CATSPGGNSYEQYF
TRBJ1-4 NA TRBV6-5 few TGTGCCAGCGCAGGGAGGGAAAAACTGTTTTTT CASAGREKLFF
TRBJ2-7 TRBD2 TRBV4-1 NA TGCGCCAGCAGCCAAGAATTGTCTAGCGGACCCTACGAGCAGTACTTC CASSQELSSGPYEQYF
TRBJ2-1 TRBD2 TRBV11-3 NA TGTGCCAGCAGCTTGGGGACTAGCGGGCACAATGAGCAGTTCTTC CASSLGTSGHNEQFF
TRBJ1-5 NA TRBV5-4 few TGTGCCAGCAGCTTGGCAGGATTCAATCAGCCCCAGCATTTT CASSLAGFNQPQHF
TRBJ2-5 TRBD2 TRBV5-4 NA TGTGCCAGCAGCCCGGGGGGGAGTTGGGGTTACCAAGAGACCCAGTACTTC CASSPGGSWGYQETQYF
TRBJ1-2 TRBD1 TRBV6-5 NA TGTGCCAGCAGTTACGCTGGGACAGGGTTGGGAGGCTACACCTTC CASSYAGTGLGGYTF
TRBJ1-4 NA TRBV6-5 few TGTGCCAGCAGTTACGGCCGCTTTGAAAAACTGTTTTTT CASSYGRFEKLFF
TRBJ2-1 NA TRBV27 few TGTGCCAGCAATCGAGGTGGTGGGAGGAGTTCCTACAATGAGCAGTTCTTC CASNRGGGRSSYNEQFF
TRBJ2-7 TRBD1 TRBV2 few TGTGCCAGCAGTCAACCGGGACAGGGGTTGTACGAGCAGTACTTC CASSQPGQGLYEQYF
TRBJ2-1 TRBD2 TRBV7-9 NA TGTGCCAGCACCTTACTAGCGGGCCAAAGTGAGCAGTTCTTC CASTLLAGQSEQFF
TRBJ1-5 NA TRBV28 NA TGTGCCAGCAGAATGTTGGGTACAGATTATAGCAATCAGCCCCAGCATTTT CASRMLGTDYSNQPQHF
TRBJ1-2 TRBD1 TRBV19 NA TGTGCCAGTAGTATAGCCAACTGGGACAGATCGGACTATGGCTACACCTTC CASSIANWDRSDYGYTF
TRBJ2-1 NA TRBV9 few TGTGCCAGCAGCCGACCCTCCCAGGGCAATGAGCAGTTCTTC CASSRPSQGNEQFF
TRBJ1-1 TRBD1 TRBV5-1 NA TGCGCCAGCAGCCCGGGACAGGGACGGTACACTGAAGCTTTCTTT CASSPGQGRYTEAFF
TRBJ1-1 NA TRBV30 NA TGTGCCTGGAGCTTAACACAGGGAACGTCTGAAGCTTTCTTT CAWSLTQGTSEAFF
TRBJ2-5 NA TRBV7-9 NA TGTGCCAGCAGCTTAGTTCACTCCGAAGTAGCGGTGGGGACCCAGTACTTC CASSLVHSEVAVGTQYF
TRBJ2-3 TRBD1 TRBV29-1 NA TGCAGCGTTGAAGGTTTAGGGGGCATTGGTATTACAGATACGCAGTATTTT CSVEGLGGIGITDTQYF
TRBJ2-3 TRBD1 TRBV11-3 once TGTGCCAGCAGCTTAAATCGCCGGGACAGGAAAACAGATACGCAGTATTTT CASSLNRRDRKTDTQYF
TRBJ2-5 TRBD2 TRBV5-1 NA TGCGCCAGCAGCGGGGGGACTAGCGGGAGGGGAGAGACCCAGTACTTC CASSGGTSGRGETQYF
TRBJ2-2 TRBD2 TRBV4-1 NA TGCGCCAGCAGCCAAGCTGGGCTAGCGGACAAGGGCACCGGGGAGCTGTTTTTT CASSQAGLADKGTGELFF
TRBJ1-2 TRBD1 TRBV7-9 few TGTGCCAGCAGCTTAAAGGGACAGCCATCCGGAGGCTACACCTTC CASSLKGQPSGGYTF
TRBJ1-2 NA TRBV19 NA TGTGCCAGTAGCCAAAACAGACCCTCTATCTATGGCTACACCTTC CASSQNRPSIYGYTF
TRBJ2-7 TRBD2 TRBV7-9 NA TGTGCCAGCAGCTTACTAGCGGGAAGCGACGAGCAGTACTTC CASSLLAGSDEQYF
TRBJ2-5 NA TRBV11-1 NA TGTGCCAGCAGTCCAGGGATTTCAGAGACCCAGTACTTC CASSPGISETQYF
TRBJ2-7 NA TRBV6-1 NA TGTGCCAGCAGTGAAGGGCCCGGATCGGGGGAGCAGTACTTC CASSEGPGSGEQYF
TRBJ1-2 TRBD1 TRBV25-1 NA TGTGCCAGCGCTTCTCAGGGGGCGCAGGGCTACACCTTC CASASQGAQGYTF
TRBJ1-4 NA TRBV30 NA TGTGCCTGGAGTGTTGTCAGGAATGAAAAACTGTTTTTT CAWSVVRNEKLFF
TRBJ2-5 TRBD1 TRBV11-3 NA TGTGCCAGCAGCCAGACAGGGGGTTTAGAGACCCAGTACTTC CASSQTGGLETQYF
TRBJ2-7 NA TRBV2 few TGTGCCAGCAGTGAAGCGTTAGGAGGGGAGCAGTACTTC CASSEALGGEQYF
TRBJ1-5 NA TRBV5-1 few TGCGCCAGCAGCTTGGGAGAGGTTGGAGGCAATCAGCCCCAGCATTTT CASSLGEVGGNQPQHF
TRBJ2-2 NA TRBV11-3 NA TGTGCCAGCAGCTTAGCCCAGGGGTACACCGGGGAGCTGTTTTTT CASSLAQGYTGELFF
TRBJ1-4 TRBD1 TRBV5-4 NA TGTGCCAGCAGCGTACGTCAGGGGGTTAATGAAAAACTGTTTTTT CASSVRQGVNEKLFF
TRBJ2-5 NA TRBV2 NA TGTGCCAGCAGTGGGGATAGCGGCCAAGAGACCCAGTACTTC CASSGDSGQETQYF
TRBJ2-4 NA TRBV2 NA TGTGCCAGCAGTGGCCATGGGGGGACTCAGATTCAGTACTTC CASSGHGGTQIQYF
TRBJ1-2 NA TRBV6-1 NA TGTGCCAGCAGTGTTGGGCAGGGTTTAAACTATGGCTACACCTTC CASSVGQGLNYGYTF
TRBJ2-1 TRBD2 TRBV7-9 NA TGTGCCAGCAGCTCCCCAGGGGGGGGGACTAGCGGGATGGGAAATGAGCAGTTCTTC CASSSPGGGTSGMGNEQFF
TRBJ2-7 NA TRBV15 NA TGTGCCACCAGCAGAGATCACCAGGGAGGATCCTACGAGCAGTACTTC CATSRDHQGGSYEQYF
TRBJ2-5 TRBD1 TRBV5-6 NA TGTGCCAGCAGCCCCGGGACAGTCCAAGAGACCCAGTACTTC CASSPGTVQETQYF
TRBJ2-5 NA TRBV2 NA TGTGCCAGCAGTTATCAAGAGACCCAGTACTTC CASSYQETQYF
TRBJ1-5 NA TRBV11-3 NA TGTGCCAGCAGCTTAGAGAGAAGGGGAAGCAATCAGCCCCAGCATTTT CASSLERRGSNQPQHF
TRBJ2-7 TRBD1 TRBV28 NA TGTGCCAGCACTCGGACAGGGGGCAGCTACGAGCAGTACTTC CASTRTGGSYEQYF
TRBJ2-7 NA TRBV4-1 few TGCGCCAGCAGCCAAGAGGGATGGAGGGAGCAGTACTTC CASSQEGWREQYF
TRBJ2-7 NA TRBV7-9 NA TGTGCCAGCAGCTTAGCAGTCGGGAGTGGGGTCTACGAGCAGTACTTC CASSLAVGSGVYEQYF
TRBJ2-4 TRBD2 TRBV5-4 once TGTGCCAGCAGGCCAGCAGCGGGGATAAACATTCAGTACTTC CASRPAAGINIQYF
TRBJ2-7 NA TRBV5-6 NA TGTGCCAGCAGTTTAGGGGGAGGGACCCAACAGTACTTC CASSLGGGTQQYF